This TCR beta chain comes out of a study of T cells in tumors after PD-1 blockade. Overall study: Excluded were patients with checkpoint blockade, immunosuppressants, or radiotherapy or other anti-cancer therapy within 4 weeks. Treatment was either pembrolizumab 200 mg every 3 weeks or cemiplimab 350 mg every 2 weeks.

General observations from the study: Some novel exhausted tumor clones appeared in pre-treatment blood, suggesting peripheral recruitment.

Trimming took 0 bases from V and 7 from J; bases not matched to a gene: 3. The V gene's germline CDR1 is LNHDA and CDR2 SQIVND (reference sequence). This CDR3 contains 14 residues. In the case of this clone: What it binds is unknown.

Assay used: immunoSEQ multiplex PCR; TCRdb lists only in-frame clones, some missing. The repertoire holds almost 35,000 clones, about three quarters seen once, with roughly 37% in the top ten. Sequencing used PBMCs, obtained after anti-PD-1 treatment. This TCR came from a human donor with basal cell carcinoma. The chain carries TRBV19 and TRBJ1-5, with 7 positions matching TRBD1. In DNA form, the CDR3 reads TGTGCCAGTAGTATAGAAGGGGGCGGCCAGCCCCAGCATTTT. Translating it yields CASSIEGGGQPQHF. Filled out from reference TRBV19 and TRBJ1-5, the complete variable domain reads DGGITQSPKYLFRKEGQNVTLSCEQNLNHDAMYWYRQDPGQGLRLIYYSQIVNDFQKGDIAEGYSVSREKKESFPLTVTSAQKNPTAFYLCASSIEGGGQPQHFGDGTRLSIL.